A selection of T cell receptor beta chains follows, all from one sample in a study of CD8 T cells in Susac syndrome. A single record per CDR3 protein comes from TCRdb applying MiXCR to the immunoSEQ multiplex PCR reads. The data contain about 140,000 distinct CDR3 sequences, approximately 95% of them singletons. The sample comprised CD8+ T cells from PBMCs. The receptors stem from a human donor in good health. CDR3s include the opening cysteine and the closing phenylalanine or tryptophan. D genes are given only for firm matches. Clone size appears in some rows only: once, few, many, or a class for an expanded clone.

D	V	J	size	DNA	CDR3
TRBD2	TRBV7-3	TRBJ2-3	.	TGTGCCAGCAGCTCAGGACTAGCGGCCACAGATACGCAGTATTTT	CASSSGLAATDTQYF
.	TRBV27	TRBJ2-7	.	TGTGCCACTTTCGGAGGGGCGGACGAGCAGTACTTC	CATFGGADEQYF
TRBD2	TRBV20-1	TRBJ2-1	.	TGCAGTGCTAGAGATCTGACTAGCGGGATTGTGGATGAGCAGTTCTTC	CSARDLTSGIVDEQFF
.	TRBV28	TRBJ2-7	.	TGTGCCAGCAGTCTCGAATCGACTAGTTACTACGAGCAGTACTTC	CASSLESTSYYEQYF
.	TRBV20-1	TRBJ2-1	.	TGCAGTGCTACGGACAGGAGGGGCAATGAGCAGTTCTTC	CSATDRRGNEQFF
TRBD2	TRBV5-4	TRBJ2-7	.	TGTGCCAGCAGCTCCACTAGCGGGAGCAATATCTACGAGCAGTACTTC	CASSSTSGSNIYEQYF
TRBD1	TRBV28	TRBJ1-5	.	TGTGCCAGCAGGGGACAGTTTAGCAATCAGCCCCAGCATTTT	CASRGQFSNQPQHF
.	TRBV20-1	TRBJ2-7	.	TGCAGTGCTAAGGTCGTGGGAGCGAACTACGAGCAGTACTTC	CSAKVVGANYEQYF
TRBD1	TRBV7-9	TRBJ2-3	.	TGTGCCAGCAGCTTAGGACAGGGGGCAGATACGCAGTATTTT	CASSLGQGADTQYF
.	TRBV15	TRBJ1-5	.	TGTGCCACCAGCAGGTACAGTTCTAATCAGCCCCAGCATTTT	CATSRYSSNQPQHF
TRBD2	TRBV7-2	TRBJ2-5	once	TGTGCCAGCAGCTTACGAGGACTAGCGGGACAAGAGACCCAGTACTTC	CASSLRGLAGQETQYF
.	TRBV20-1	TRBJ2-1	.	TGCAGTGCTAGCGGGATGGCCTACAATGAGCAGTTCTTC	CSASGMAYNEQFF
.	TRBV5-6	TRBJ1-1	.	TGTGCCAGCAGCGCCCCCACTGAAGCTTTCTTT	CASSAPTEAFF
TRBD2	TRBV29-1	TRBJ2-1	.	TGCAGCGTTGAAGAGGCTAGCGGTATCTCCTACAATGAGCAGTTCTTC	CSVEEASGISYNEQFF
.	TRBV29-1	TRBJ2-7	.	TGCAGCGCCCTGGCCATAGGCTCCTACGAGCAGTACTTC	CSALAIGSYEQYF
TRBD1	TRBV6-5	TRBJ2-5	.	TGTGCCAGCAGCTGGACAGGGAGCGAGACCCAGTACTTC	CASSWTGSETQYF
TRBD2	TRBV5-1	TRBJ2-1	.	TGCGCCAGCAGCTTGGAGATAACTAGCGGTCTATACAATGAGCAGTTCTTC	CASSLEITSGLYNEQFF
TRBD2	TRBV12-3/TRBV12-4	TRBJ2-7	once	TGTGCCAGCAGCCCTAGGACTAGCGGGAGCGTCTACGAGCAGTACTTC	CASSPRTSGSVYEQYF
.	TRBV2	TRBJ2-1	.	TGTGCCAGCAGTAAGGCCGGGGAAGACAATGAGCAGTTCTTC	CASSKAGEDNEQFF
.	TRBV29-1	TRBJ2-4	.	TGCAGCGTCGCTGGGACAAATTGGGAAAAAAACATTCAGTACTTC	CSVAGTNWEKNIQYF
TRBD1	TRBV4-2	TRBJ2-1	.	TGTGCCAGCAGCCCCGACAGGGGAGTCGATGAGCAGTTCTTC	CASSPDRGVDEQFF
.	TRBV27	TRBJ1-1	.	TGTGCCAGCAATGACGGTGAAGCTTTCTTT	CASNDGEAFF
TRBD1	TRBV15	TRBJ2-3	.	TGTGCCACCAGCAGAACAGGGGGTAGCACAGATACGCAGTATTTT	CATSRTGGSTDTQYF